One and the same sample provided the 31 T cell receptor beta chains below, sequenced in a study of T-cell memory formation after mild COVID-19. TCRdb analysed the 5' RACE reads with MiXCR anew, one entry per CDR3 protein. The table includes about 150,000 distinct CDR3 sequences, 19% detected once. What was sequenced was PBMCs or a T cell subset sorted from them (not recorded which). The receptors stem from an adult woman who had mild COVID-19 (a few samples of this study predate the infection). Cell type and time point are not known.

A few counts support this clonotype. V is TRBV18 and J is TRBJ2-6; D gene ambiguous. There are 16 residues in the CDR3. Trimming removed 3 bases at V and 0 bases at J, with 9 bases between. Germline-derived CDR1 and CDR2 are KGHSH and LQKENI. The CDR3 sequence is CASSPQTASGANVLTF. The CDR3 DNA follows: TGTGCCAGCTCACCTCAGACTGCCTCTGGGGCCAACGTCCTGACTTTC.

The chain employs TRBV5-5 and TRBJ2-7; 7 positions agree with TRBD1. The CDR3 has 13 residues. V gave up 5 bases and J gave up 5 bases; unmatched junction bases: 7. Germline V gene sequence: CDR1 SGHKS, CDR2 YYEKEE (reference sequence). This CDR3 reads CASRRTGVHEQYF. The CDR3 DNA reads TGTGCCAGCAGGAGAACAGGGGTCCACGAGCAGTACTTC. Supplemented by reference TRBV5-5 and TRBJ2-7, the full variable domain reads DAGVTQSPTHLIKTRGQQVTLRCSPISGHKSVSWYQQVLGQGPQFIFQYYEKEERGRGNFPDRFSARQFPNYSSELNVNALLLGDSALYLCASRRTGVHEQYFGPGTRLTVT.

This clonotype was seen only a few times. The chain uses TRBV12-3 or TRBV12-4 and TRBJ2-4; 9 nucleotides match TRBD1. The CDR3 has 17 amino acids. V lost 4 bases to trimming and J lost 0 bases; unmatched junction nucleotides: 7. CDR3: CASSSRTGDLAKNIQYF. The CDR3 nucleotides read TGTGCCAGCAGTTCCCGGACAGGGGACCTAGCCAAAAACATTCAGTACTTC.

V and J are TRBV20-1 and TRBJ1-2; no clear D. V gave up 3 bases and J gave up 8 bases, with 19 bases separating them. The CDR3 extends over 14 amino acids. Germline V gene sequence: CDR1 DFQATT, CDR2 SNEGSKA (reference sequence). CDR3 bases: TGCAGTGCTAGTCGCGGGGAGGGAAACCAGGGCTACACCTTC. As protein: CSASRGEGNQGYTF.

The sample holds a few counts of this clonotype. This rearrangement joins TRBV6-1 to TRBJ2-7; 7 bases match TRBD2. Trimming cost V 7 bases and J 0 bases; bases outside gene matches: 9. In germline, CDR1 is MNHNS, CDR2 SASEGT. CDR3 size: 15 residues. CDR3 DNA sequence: TGTGCCAGCACCCTGGGGGGGACCAGCTCCTACGAGCAGTACTTC. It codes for CASTLGGTSSYEQYF.

The CDR3 sequence is CASSLSGGIRKVDGYTF. The CDR3 DNA reads TGTGCCAGCAGCCTATCAGGGGGAATAAGAAAGGTGGATGGCTACACCTTC. The V gene is TRBV7-3, the J gene TRBJ1-2; TRBD1 agrees at 7 bases. Germline V gene lookup returns CDR1 SGHTA and CDR2 FQGTGA. J was trimmed by 6 bases and V by 5 bases; bases with no gene match: 18. The CDR3 length is 17 residues. The full variable domain, in which reference TRBV7-3 and TRBJ1-2 provide the parts outside the CDR3, is GAGVSQTPSNKVTEKGKYVELRCDPISGHTALYWYRQSLGQGPEFLIYFQGTGAADDSGLPNDRFFAVRPEGSVSTLKIQRTERGDSAVYLCASSLSGGIRKVDGYTFGSGTRLTVV.

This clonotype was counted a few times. The CDR3 is CASSQDRDRGPRGYTF. DNA of the CDR3: TGCGCCAGCAGCCAGGACCGGGACAGGGGCCCGCGAGGCTACACCTTC. J is TRBJ1-2 and V is TRBV5-1, with TRBD1 identical over 10 bases. The J segment lost 8 bases and the V segment lost 4 bases, leaving 14 bases of the junction unmatched. This CDR3 comprises 16 residues. CDR1 and CDR2 (germline): SGHRS, YFSETQ.

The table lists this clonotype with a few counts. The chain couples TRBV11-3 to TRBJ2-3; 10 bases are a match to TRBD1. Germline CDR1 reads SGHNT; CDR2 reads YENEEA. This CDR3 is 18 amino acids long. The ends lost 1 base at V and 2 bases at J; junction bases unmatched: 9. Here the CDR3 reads CASSLGRTGTGVTDTQYF. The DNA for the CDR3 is TGTGCCAGCAGCTTAGGCAGAACCGGGACAGGGGTCACAGATACGCAGTATTTT. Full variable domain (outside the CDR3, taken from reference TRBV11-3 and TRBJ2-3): EAGVVQSPRYKIIEKKQPVAFWCNPISGHNTLYWYLQNLGQGPELLIRYENEEAVDDSQLPKDRFSAERLKGVDSTLKIQPAELGDSAVYLCASSLGRTGTGVTDTQYFGPGTRLTVL.

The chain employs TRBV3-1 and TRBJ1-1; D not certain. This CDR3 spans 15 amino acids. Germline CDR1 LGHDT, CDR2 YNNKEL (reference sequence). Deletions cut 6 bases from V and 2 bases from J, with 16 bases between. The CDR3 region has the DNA TGTGCCAGCAGAGGAGTCCCGACCCTTAACACTGAAGCTTTCTTT. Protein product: CASRGVPTLNTEAFF.

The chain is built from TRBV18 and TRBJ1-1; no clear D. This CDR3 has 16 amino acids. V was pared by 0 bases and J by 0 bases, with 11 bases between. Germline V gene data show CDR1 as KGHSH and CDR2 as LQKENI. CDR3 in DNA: TGTGCCAGCTCACCACCGAATCCCAGCATGAACACTGAAGCTTTCTTT. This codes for CASSPPNPSMNTEAFF.

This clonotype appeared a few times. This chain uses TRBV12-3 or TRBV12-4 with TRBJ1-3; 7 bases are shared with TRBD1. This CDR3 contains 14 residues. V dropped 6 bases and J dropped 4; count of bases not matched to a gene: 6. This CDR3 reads CASSYRDRGNTIYF. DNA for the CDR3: TGTGCCAGCAGCTACCGGGACAGAGGAAACACCATATATTTT.

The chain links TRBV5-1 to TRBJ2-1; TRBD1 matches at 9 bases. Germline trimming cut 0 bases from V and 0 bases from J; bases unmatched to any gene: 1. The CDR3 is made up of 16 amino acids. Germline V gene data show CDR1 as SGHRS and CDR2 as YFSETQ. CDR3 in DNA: TGCGCCAGCAGCTTGGAGGGACAGGGCTCCTACAATGAGCAGTTCTTC. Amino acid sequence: CASSLEGQGSYNEQFF.

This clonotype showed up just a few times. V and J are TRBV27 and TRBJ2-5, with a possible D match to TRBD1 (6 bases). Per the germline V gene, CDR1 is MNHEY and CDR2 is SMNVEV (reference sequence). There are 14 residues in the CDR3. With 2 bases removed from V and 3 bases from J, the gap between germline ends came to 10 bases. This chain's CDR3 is CASSLRAGEETQYF. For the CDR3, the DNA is TGTGCCAGCAGTTTAAGGGCAGGGGAAGAGACCCAGTACTTC.

The DNA for the CDR3 is TGTGCCAGCAGTGAACCACCCACGAATAATGAGCAGTTCTTC. Amino acids: CASSEPPTNNEQFF. The chain recombines TRBV12-3 or TRBV12-4 with TRBJ2-1; D is ambiguous. The CDR3 covers 14 residues. The V gene lost 5 bases and the J gene lost 7 bases, with 15 bases spanning the gap.

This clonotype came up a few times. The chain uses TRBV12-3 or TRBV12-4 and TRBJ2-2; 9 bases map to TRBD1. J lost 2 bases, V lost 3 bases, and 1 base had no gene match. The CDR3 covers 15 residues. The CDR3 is CASSLGQGNTGELFF. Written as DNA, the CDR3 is TGTGCCAGCAGTTTGGGACAGGGCAACACCGGGGAGCTGTTTTTT.

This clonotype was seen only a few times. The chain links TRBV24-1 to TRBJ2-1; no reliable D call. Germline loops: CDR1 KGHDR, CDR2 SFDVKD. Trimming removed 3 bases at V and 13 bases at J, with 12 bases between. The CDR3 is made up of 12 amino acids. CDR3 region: CATSDPLGLQFF. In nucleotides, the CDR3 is TGTGCCACCAGTGATCCGCTGGGCCTCCAGTTCTTC.

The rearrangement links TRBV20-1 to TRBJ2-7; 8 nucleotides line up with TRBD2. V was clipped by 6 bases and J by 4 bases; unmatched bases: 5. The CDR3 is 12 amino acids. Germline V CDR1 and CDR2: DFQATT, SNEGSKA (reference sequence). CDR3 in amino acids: CSAGGGSYEQYF. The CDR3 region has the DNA TGCAGTGCAGGCGGGGGGTCGTACGAGCAGTACTTC.

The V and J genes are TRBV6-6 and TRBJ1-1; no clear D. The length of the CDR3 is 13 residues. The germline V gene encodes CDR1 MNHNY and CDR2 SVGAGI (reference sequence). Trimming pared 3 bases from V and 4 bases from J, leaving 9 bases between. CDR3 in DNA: TGTGCCAGCAGTTATTCCTGGGTCACTGAAGCTTTCTTT. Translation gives CASSYSWVTEAFF.

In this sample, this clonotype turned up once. The DNA of the CDR3 is TGTGCCATCAGTGAGTCGGGACTAAGGGGCTACGAGCAGTACTTC. Translation gives CAISESGLRGYEQYF. The chain has TRBV10-3 and TRBJ2-7, with 7 bases that match TRBD2. This CDR3 has 15 residues. CDR1 and CDR2 (germline): ENHRY, SYGVKD. The V gene end was trimmed by 0 bases and the J gene end by 3 bases; junction bases not matched to a gene: 5.

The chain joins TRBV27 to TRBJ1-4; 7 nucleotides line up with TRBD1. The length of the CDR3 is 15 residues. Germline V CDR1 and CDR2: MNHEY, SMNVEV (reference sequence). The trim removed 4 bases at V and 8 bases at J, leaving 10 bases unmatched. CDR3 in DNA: TGTGCCAGCAGTTCCGACAGGGTCCTGGGCGAAAAACTGTTTTTT. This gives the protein CASSSDRVLGEKLFF.

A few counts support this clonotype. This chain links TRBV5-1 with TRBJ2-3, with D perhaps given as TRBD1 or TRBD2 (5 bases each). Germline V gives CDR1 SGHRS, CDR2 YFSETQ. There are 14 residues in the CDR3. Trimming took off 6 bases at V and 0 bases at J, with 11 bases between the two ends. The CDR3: CASTDGGSTDTQYF. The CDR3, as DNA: TGCGCCAGCACCGATGGGGGAAGCACAGATACGCAGTATTTT.

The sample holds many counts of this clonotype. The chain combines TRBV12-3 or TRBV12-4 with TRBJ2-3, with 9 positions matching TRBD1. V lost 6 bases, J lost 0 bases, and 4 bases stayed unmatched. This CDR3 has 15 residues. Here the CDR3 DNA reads TGTGCCAGCAGACAGGACAGGGGCAGCACAGATACGCAGTATTTT. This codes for CASRQDRGSTDTQYF.

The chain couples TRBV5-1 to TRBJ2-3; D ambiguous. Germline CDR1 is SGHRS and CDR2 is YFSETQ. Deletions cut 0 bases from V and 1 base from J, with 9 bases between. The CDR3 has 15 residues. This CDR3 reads CASSLGAGRTDTQYF. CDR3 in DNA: TGCGCCAGCAGCTTGGGGGCAGGTCGCACAGATACGCAGTATTTT.

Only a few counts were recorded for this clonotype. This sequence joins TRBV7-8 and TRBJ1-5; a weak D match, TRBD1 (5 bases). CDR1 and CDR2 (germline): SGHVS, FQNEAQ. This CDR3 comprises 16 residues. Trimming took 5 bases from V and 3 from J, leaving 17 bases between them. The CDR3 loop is CASSRTPGPNNQPQHF. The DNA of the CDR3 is TGTGCCAGCAGCCGTACCCCGGGACCGAACAATCAGCCCCAGCATTTT.

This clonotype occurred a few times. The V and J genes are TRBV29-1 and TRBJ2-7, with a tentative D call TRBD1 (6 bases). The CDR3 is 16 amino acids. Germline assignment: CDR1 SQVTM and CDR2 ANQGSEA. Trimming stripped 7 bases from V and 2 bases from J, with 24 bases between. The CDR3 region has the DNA TGCAGCGCAGGTTCCCAATACCGGGACACAACCTACGAGCAGTACTTC. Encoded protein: CSAGSQYRDTTYEQYF.

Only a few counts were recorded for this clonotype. CDR3 loop: CASSSAQGLAGTGELFF. Here the CDR3 DNA reads TGTGCCAGCAGCTCCGCCCAAGGTCTAGCGGGGACCGGGGAGCTGTTTTTT. The chain couples TRBV5-4 to TRBJ2-2; 9 nucleotides align to TRBD2. Trimming cost V 3 bases and J 5 bases; bases outside gene matches: 11. Germline CDR1 reads SGHNT; CDR2 reads YYREEE (reference sequence). The CDR3 has 17 amino acids.

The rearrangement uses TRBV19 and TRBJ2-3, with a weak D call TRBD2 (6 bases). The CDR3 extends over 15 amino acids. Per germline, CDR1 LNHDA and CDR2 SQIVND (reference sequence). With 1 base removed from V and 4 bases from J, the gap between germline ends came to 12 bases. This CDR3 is CASSIGLGLPDTQYF. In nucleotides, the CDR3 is TGTGCCAGTAGTATAGGACTAGGGCTGCCAGATACGCAGTATTTT.

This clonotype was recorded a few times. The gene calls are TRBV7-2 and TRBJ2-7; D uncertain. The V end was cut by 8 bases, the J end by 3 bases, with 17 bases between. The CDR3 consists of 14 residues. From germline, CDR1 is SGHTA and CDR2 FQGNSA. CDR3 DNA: TGTGCCAGCGGCCCCGTCGTAATTGGCTACGAGCAGTACTTC. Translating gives CASGPVVIGYEQYF.

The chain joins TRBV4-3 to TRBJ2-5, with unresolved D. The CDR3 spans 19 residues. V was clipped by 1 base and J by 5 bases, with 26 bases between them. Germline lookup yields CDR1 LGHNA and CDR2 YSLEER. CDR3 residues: CASSQAAARGPRVGETQYF. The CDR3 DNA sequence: TGCGCCAGCAGCCAAGCTGCGGCGCGCGGACCCCGGGTGGGGGAGACCCAGTACTTC.

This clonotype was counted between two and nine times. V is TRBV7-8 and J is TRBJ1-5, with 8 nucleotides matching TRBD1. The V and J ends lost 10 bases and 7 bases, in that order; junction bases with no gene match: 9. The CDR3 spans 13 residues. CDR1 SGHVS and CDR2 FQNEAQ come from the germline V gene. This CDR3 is CATSQGERQPQHF. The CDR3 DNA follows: TGTGCCACCTCACAGGGGGAGAGGCAGCCCCAGCATTTT.

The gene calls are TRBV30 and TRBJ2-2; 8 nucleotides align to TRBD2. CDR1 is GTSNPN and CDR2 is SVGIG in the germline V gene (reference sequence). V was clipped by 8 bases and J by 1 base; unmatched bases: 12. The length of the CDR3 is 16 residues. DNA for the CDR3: TGTGCCCTCAGAGGGAGCGGGGGAATGAACACCGGGGAGCTGTTTTTT. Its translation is CALRGSGGMNTGELFF.